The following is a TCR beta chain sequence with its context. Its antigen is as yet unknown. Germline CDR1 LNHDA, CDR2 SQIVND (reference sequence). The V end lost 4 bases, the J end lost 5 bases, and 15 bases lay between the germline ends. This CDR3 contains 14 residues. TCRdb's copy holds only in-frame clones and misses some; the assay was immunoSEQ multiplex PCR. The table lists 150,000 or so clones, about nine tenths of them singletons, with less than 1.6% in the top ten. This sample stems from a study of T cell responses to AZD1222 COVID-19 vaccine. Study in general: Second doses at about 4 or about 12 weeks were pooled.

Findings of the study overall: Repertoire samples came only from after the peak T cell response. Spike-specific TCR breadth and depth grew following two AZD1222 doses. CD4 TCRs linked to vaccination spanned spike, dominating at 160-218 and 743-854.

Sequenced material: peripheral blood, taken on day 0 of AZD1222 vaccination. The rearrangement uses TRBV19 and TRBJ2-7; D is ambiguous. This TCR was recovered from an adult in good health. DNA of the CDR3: TGTGCCAGTAGTAAGTCCCACGAAGCCCACGAGCAGTACTTC. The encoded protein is CASSKSHEAHEQYF.